The clone carrying this TCR beta chain was seen a single time. Patients of the Seattle cohort, enrolled during active infection, were followed longitudinally. The sample comes from a study of blood T cell repertoires in COVID-19. Study details: PBMCs, B-cell-depleted T cells, or T cells were the source of the cDNA or gDNA that made up the material.

The method was immunoSEQ multiplex PCR; TCRdb's version includes in-frame clones alone and lacks a portion of them. The sample lists approximately 330,000 clones; around 90% were seen once. The clonotype was recovered from a young man with COVID-19, enrolled during active disease. The specimen was peripheral blood.

In DNA, the CDR3 is TGTGCCACAACGGACAGAGCCTACGAGCAGTACTTC. It yields the protein CATTDRAYEQYF. The V and J genes are TRBV19 and TRBJ2-7; D might be TRBD1 (6 bases). Trimming took 10 bases from V and 2 from J, leaving 12 bases between them. CDR3 length: 12 residues. CDR1 is LNHDA, CDR2 SQIVND, per germline (reference sequence).